A single sample is the source of the 7 T cell receptor beta chains below, sequenced in a study of molecular identifiers for immune sequencing clone quantification. Each CDR3 protein is one row after TCRdb ran MiXCR on the PCR reads. The profile shows about 510,000 distinct CDR3 sequences, roughly 24% of them singletons. Sequencing used naive CD8+ T cells from blood, with Jurkat cell RNA spiked in. The sample's subset: FACS-sorted CD8+CD4-CCR7+CD45RA+ naive T cells. These receptors came from a human donor in good health. Some libraries in this study had Jurkat cell RNA spiked in.

This clonotype occurred a few times. This may be a read error: a much more frequent sequence differs by one nucleotide. This chain links TRBV6-2 or TRBV6-3 with TRBJ1-5; D is possibly TRBD1 (6 bases). The CDR3 is 14 amino acids. Germline-derived CDR1 and CDR2 are MNHEY and SVGEGT. The V end lost 0 bases, the J end lost 5 bases, and 8 bases lay between the germline ends. This CDR3 is CASSYSRGDQPQHF. For the CDR3, the DNA is TGTGCCAGCAGTTACTCGAGGGGGGATCAGCCCCAGCATTTT.

J is TRBJ2-7 and V is TRBV4-3; 7 nucleotides align to TRBD2. Trimming cost V 1 base and J 3 bases; bases outside gene matches: 6. The CDR3 is 15 amino acids. The germline CDR1 and CDR2 sequences are LGHNA and YSLEER. CDR3 in amino acids: CASSQGIGLDYEQYF. The CDR3 nucleotides are TGCGCCAGCAGCCAAGGGATAGGACTAGACTACGAGCAGTACTTC.

J is TRBJ2-5 and V is TRBV5-4; D may be TRBD1 or TRBD2 (6 bases each). Germline values: CDR1 SGHNT, CDR2 YYREEE (reference sequence). The CDR3 loop spans 16 amino acids. V shed 0 bases and J shed 2 bases, with 14 bases lying between them. The CDR3 coding sequence is TGTGCCAGCAGCTTGGCTGGGGGGCTGGGGCAAGAGACCCAGTACTTC. Translation gives CASSLAGGLGQETQYF.

CDR3 region: CASSSLGDYGYTF. The DNA of the CDR3 is TGTGCCAGCAGCTCCCTGGGCGACTATGGCTACACCTTC. V and J are TRBV5-6 and TRBJ1-2; D is undetermined. Looked up from germline, CDR1 is SGHDT and CDR2 is YYEEEE. V was pared by 3 bases and J by 3 bases, with 9 bases between. CDR3 length: 13 residues.

CDR3 sequence reads: CASSLGPEPLHF. The CDR3 region has the DNA TGTGCCAGCAGCTTAGGGCCCGAACCCCTCCACTTT. This rearrangement joins TRBV7-9 to TRBJ1-6; no definite D call. From germline, CDR1 is SEHNR and CDR2 FQNEAQ (reference sequence). This CDR3 is built from 12 residues. With 1 base removed from V and 12 bases from J, the gap between germline ends came to 7 bases.

The chain couples TRBV4-3 to TRBJ2-5; the match to TRBD2 covers 7 bases. This CDR3 has 14 residues. Per the germline V gene, CDR1 is LGHNA and CDR2 is YSLEER. Trimming took 3 bases from V and 4 from J; bases not matched to a gene: 5. The CDR3 protein is CASSQMSGTETQYF. In nucleotides, the CDR3 is TGCGCCAGCAGCCAGATGAGCGGGACAGAGACCCAGTACTTC.

CDR3 amino acids: CSAQTSGRYTGELFF. As DNA, the CDR3 is TGCAGTGCGCAGACTAGCGGGAGATACACCGGGGAGCTGTTTTTT. The chain links TRBV20-1 to TRBJ2-2, with 12 bases fitting TRBD2. The CDR3 is 15 residues long. V shed 6 bases and J 3 bases; nucleotides not matched to a gene: 5. Germline values: CDR1 DFQATT, CDR2 SNEGSKA (reference sequence).